These T cell receptor beta chains were read from a single sample in a study of T cells after yellow fever vaccination. TCRdb passed the 5' RACE reads through MiXCR, listing each CDR3 protein once. The profile shows 400,000 to 650,000 distinct CDR3 sequences, 21% of them singletons. The source material was PBMCs, sampled less than 25 days after the first yellow fever vaccination. The source is a young man who received the YFV17D yellow fever vaccine. Both conserved end residues are part of each CDR3. Fields, in order: J gene, D gene, V gene, clone size, CDR3 DNA, CDR3 protein. D genes are given only for firm matches. The size field is filled for only some rows; it gives once, few, many or a size class.

>TRBJ2-5|-|TRBV20-1|-
TGCAGTGCTTCCCTGGGGGCGGGACAAGAGACCCAGTACTTC
CSASLGAGQETQYF
>TRBJ2-3|-|TRBV29-1|few
TGCAGCGTTAAGTCAGGGTGGACAGATACGCAGTATTTT
CSVKSGWTDTQYF
>TRBJ1-1|-|TRBV5-4|-
TGTGCCAGCAGCTTGTCTTCAGGGCTAAGGAACACTGAAGCTTTCTTT
CASSLSSGLRNTEAFF
>TRBJ1-1|-|TRBV6-1|-
TGTGCCACCATAATTTCTATAGAAGCTTTCTTT
CATIISIEAFF
>TRBJ2-1|TRBD2|TRBV7-2|-
TGTGCCAGCAGCCGACTAGCTGGTAGTGAGCAGTTCTTC
CASSRLAGSEQFF
>TRBJ1-1|-|TRBV6-2/TRBV6-3|few
TGTGCCACCTCTAGGGGTGTCCGGACTGAAGCTTTCTTT
CATSRGVRTEAFF
>TRBJ1-1|-|TRBV5-1|-
TGCGCCAGCAGCTTGGTAGACGGGGGGACTGAAGCTTTCTTT
CASSLVDGGTEAFF
>TRBJ1-1|-|TRBV4-2|-
TGTGCCAGCAGCCAAGGTCCTATCGACATGAACACTGAAGCTTTCTTT
CASSQGPIDMNTEAFF
>TRBJ1-5|-|TRBV7-2|few
TGTGCCAGCAGCATCCGGGACAGCAATCAGCCCCAGCATTTT
CASSIRDSNQPQHF
>TRBJ2-2|TRBD2|TRBV12-3/TRBV12-4|-
TGTGCCAGCAGCACCGACCCGGGGGGGGCGAGTACCGGGGAGCTGTTTTTT
CASSTDPGGASTGELFF
>TRBJ1-1|-|TRBV12-3/TRBV12-4|few
TGTGCCAGCAGTTTAGCCAAGTCGGAGCTGAACACTGAAGCTTTCTTT
CASSLAKSELNTEAFF
>TRBJ1-6|-|TRBV4-3|-
TGCGCCAGCAGCCATGTCGGTGACTCTTCACCCCTCCACTTT
CASSHVGDSSPLHF
>TRBJ2-7|TRBD1|TRBV7-6|-
TGTGCCAGCAGCCCTTACCCCGGGACAGAAGACTACGAGCAGTACTTC
CASSPYPGTEDYEQYF
>TRBJ2-3|-|TRBV5-5|few
TGTGCCAGCAGCGCGGGTGCTGCCGGGGCGCAGTATTTT
CASSAGAAGAQYF
>TRBJ2-7|-|TRBV27|-
TGTGCCAGCAGTATGAAGACAGGTACCTACGAGCAGTACTTC
CASSMKTGTYEQYF
>TRBJ2-5|TRBD2|TRBV6-4|many
TGTGCCAGTCGATCCACCCGAAAACTAGCGGGGGAAAAACAAGAGACCCAGTACTTC
CASRSTRKLAGEKQETQYF
>TRBJ1-2|-|TRBV20-1|-
TGCAGTGCTAGGCCCTATGGCTACACCTTC
CSARPYGYTF